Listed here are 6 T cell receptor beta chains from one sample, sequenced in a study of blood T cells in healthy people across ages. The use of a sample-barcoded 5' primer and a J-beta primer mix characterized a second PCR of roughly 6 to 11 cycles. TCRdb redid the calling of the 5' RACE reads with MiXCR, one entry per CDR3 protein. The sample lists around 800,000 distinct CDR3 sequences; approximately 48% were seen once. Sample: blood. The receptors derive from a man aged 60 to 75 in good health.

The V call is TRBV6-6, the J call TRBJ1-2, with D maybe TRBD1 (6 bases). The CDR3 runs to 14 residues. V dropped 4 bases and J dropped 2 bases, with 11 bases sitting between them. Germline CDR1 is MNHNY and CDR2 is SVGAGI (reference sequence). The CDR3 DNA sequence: TGTGCCAGCAGTTTTCCAGGGGTCAACTATGGCTACACCTTC. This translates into CASSFPGVNYGYTF.

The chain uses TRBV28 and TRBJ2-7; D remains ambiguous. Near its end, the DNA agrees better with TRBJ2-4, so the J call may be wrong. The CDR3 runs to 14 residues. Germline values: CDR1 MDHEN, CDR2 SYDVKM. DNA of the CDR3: TGTGCCAGCAGGGCCGATTTGGGTATAAACATTCAGTACTTC. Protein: CASRADLGINIQYF.

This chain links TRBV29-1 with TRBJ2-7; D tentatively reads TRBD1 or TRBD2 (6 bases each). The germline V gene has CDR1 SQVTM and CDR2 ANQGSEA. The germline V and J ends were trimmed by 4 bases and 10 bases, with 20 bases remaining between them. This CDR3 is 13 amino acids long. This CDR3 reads CSVGERGAEAQYF. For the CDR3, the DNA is TGCAGCGTTGGGGAAAGGGGGGCAGAGGCCCAGTACTTC.

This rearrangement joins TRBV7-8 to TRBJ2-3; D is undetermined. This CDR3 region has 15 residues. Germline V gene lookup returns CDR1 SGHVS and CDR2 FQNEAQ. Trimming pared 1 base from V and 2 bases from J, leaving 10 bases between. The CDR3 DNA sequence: TGTGCCAGCAGCTTAGTGATAGCACACACAGATACGCAGTATTTT. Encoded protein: CASSLVIAHTDTQYF. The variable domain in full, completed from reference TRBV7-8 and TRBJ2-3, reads GAGVSQSPRYKVAKRGQDVALRCDPISGHVSLFWYQQALGQGPEFLTYFQNEAQLDKSGLPSDRFFAERPEGSVSTLKIQRTQQEDSAVYLCASSLVIAHTDTQYFGPGTRLTVL.

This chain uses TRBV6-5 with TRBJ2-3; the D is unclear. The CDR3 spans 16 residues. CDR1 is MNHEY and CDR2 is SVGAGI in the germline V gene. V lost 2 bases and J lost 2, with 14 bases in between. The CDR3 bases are TGTGCCAGCAGTTACGGTTCGGACCCAGACACAGATACGCAGTATTTT. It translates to CASSYGSDPDTDTQYF.

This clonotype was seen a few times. CDR3: CASSQVGRTLRTNYGYTF. CDR3 DNA sequence: TGCGCCAGCAGCCAAGTTGGGCGGACGCTACGAACTAACTATGGCTACACCTTC. J is TRBJ1-2 and V is TRBV4-3; D is undetermined. In germline, CDR1 is LGHNA, CDR2 YSLEER. There are 18 residues in the CDR3. V lost 1 base to trimming and J lost 0 bases, with 18 bases between them.